This T cell receptor (beta chain) was recorded in a study of blood T cell repertoires in COVID-19. Cohorts were assigned according to the clinical history that participants reported. Recovered Cohort 3 donors showed two negative PCRs, clearance, or symptom resolution. How the authors handled the data: From reference gene primer amplification, estimates of nucleated cell counts were derived. Sequencing was performed with immunoSEQ multiplex PCR; in TCRdb, only in-frame clones are kept and a portion is missing. V, J and clone size are taken as reported in that table, and D and trimming were inferred from the DNA itself. The sample contains about 240,000 clones, 75% to 90% of which appear only once. Sequenced: PBMCs or T cells enriched from blood (not recorded which). This receptor was obtained from a man aged 35 to 55 who had recovered from COVID-19.

The CDR3 DNA is TGTGCCAGCAGCCCCCGGACTTGGTGGGCTGACTACGAGCAGTACTTC. Its protein is CASSPRTWWADYEQYF. The chain uses TRBV5-6 and TRBJ2-7, with a weak D call TRBD2 (5 bases). Trimming left V 4 bases short and J 3 bases short, with 20 bases between. Germline CDR1 SGHDT, CDR2 YYEEEE. The length of the CDR3 is 16 residues.